A single sample gave rise to the 5 T cell receptor beta chains below, sequenced in a study of blood T cell repertoires in COVID-19 (dated by TCRdb to about 2020). The library was produced with the immunoSEQ multiplex PCR assay. In TCRdb, the immuneACCESS table is reduced to in-frame sequences with V and J assigned. These tables do not hold every clone; where another copy was compared, an unresolved V gene accounts for under half, and the others remain unexplained. Counted in this sample were roughly 250,000 clones; 65% to 85% of them appeared once. The ten largest clonotypes hold approximately 15% of the sample. Sample: peripheral blood. Source of these receptors: a person between 70 and 80 years old with COVID-19, enrolled during active disease.

This clone is a singleton in its sample. V usage is TRBV19 and J usage is TRBJ1-5; D is unclear. From germline, CDR1 is LNHDA and CDR2 SQIVND (reference sequence). The CDR3 has 14 amino acids. Trimming took 7 bases from V and 1 from J, leaving 11 bases between them. The CDR3 DNA is TGTGCCAGTACCCTTCGGGGAAGCAATCAGCCCCAGCATTTT. It specifies CASTLRGSNQPQHF.

The V gene is TRBV27, the J gene TRBJ1-4; a weak D match, TRBD1 (6 bases). Trimming cost V 2 bases and J 7 bases, with 8 bases left between them. The CDR3 is 13 amino acids. Germline CDR1 reads MNHEY; CDR2 reads SMNVEV (reference sequence). The DNA of the CDR3 is TGTGCCAGCAGTTTAGGGGGCTTTGAAAAACTGTTTTTT. Amino acids: CASSLGGFEKLFF.

This chain uses TRBV19 with TRBJ2-6; 8 nucleotides agree with TRBD1. The V and J ends lost 5 bases and 0 bases, in that order; junction bases with no gene match: 9. The CDR3 loop spans 18 amino acids. Germline-derived CDR1 and CDR2 are LNHDA and SQIVND (reference sequence). In nucleotides, the CDR3 is TGTGCCAGTAGTTTTAACCGGGACAGGAGCTCTGGGGCCAACGTCCTGACTTTC. Translation gives CASSFNRDRSSGANVLTF.

V usage is TRBV19 and J usage is TRBJ1-1, with D unclear. This CDR3 has 14 amino acids. Deletions cut 7 bases from V and 4 bases from J, with 16 bases between. Germline-derived CDR1 and CDR2 are LNHDA and SQIVND (reference sequence). This CDR3 reads CASKRRGLSTEAFF. CDR3 in DNA: TGTGCCAGTAAAAGGAGAGGCCTTAGCACTGAAGCTTTCTTT.

The chain carries TRBV6-5 and TRBJ2-1; D remains unclear. The V gene's germline CDR1 is MNHEY and CDR2 SVGAGI. V lost 6 bases and J lost 2, with 5 bases in between. The CDR3 sequence is 12 residues long. The CDR3 nucleotides read TGTGCCAGCAGCGCTACCTACAATGAGCAGTTCTTC. Translation: CASSATYNEQFF.